Listed here are 2 T cell receptor beta chains from one sample, sequenced in a study of liver allograft versus peripheral blood T cells. Study-level information: Peripheral blood of the recipients supplied T cell receptor repertoires that were compared with those in transplanted livers.

TCRdb processed the reads anew with MiXCR; each CDR3 protein has one entry. The data contain roughly 9,000 distinct CDR3 sequences, 15% to 20% of them seen just once; the ten biggest clones take up roughly 1.9%. The receptors come from a human patient who had a liver transplant. Some T cells may be the graft donor's.

This clonotype is termed medium-sized. This rearrangement joins TRBV29-1 to TRBJ1-1; D gene unclear. CDR3 length: 13 residues. V was trimmed by 5 bases and J by 1 base, leaving 11 bases between them. The germline V gene encodes CDR1 SQVTM and CDR2 ANQGSEA. CDR3 sequence: CSVLYRQNTEAFF. CDR3 nucleotide sequence: TGCAGCGTTCTTTATAGGCAGAACACTGAAGCTTTCTTT.

Judged by abundance, this clonotype is medium-sized. The chain has TRBV9 and TRBJ2-2; weak D call: TRBD2 (6 bases). The germline CDR1 and CDR2 sequences are SGDLS and YYNGEE. Trimming pared 3 bases from V and 0 bases from J, leaving 15 bases between. The CDR3 has 17 amino acids. The CDR3: CASSAQSGQSNTGELFF. The CDR3 nucleotides are TGTGCCAGCAGCGCTCAAAGCGGGCAATCGAACACCGGGGAGCTGTTTTTT.